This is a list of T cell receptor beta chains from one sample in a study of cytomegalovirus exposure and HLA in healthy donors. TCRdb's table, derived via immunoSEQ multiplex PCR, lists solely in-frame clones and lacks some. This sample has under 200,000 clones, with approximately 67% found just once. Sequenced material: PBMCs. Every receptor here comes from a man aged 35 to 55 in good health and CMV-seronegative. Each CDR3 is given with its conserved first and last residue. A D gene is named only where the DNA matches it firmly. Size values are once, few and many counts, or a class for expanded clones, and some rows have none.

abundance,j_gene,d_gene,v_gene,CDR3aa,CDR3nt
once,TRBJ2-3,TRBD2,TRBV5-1,CASSLTSGLDTQYF,TGCGCCAGCAGCCTCACTAGCGGCTTAGATACGCAGTATTTT
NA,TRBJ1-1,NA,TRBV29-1,CSVEESPGGHSNTEAFF,TGCAGCGTTGAAGAATCTCCCGGTGGACACTCGAACACTGAAGCTTTCTTT
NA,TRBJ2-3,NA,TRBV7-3,CASSPSGTDTQYF,TGTGCCAGCAGCCCCTCTGGCACAGATACGCAGTATTTT
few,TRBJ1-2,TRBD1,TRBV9,CASSPRQGAGYTF,TGTGCCAGCAGCCCCCGACAGGGGGCGGGCTACACCTTC
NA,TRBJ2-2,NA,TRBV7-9,CSSSLGDTRTGELFF,TGTTCCAGCAGCCTAGGGGACACTAGAACCGGGGAGCTGTTTTTT
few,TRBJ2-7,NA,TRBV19,CASSIRLVARYEQYF,TGTGCCAGTAGTATTCGGCTAGTTGCCCGCTACGAGCAGTACTTC
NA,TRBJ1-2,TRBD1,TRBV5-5,CASSLGLPGGYGYTF,TGTGCCAGCAGCCTGGGACTTCCAGGGGGATATGGCTACACCTTC
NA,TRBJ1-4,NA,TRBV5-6,CASSPWAQTNEKLFF,TGTGCCAGCAGCCCGTGGGCCCAAACTAATGAAAAACTGTTTTTT
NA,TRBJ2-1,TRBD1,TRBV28,CASSFRGTYYNEQFF,TGTGCCAGCAGTTTCAGGGGGACATACTACAATGAGCAGTTCTTC
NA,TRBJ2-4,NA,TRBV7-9,CASEGDKNIQYF,TGTGCCAGCGAGGGGGACAAAAACATTCAGTACTTC
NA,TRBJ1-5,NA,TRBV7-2,CASSSSIGDSQPQHF,TGTGCCAGCAGCTCGTCCATAGGTGACTCACAGCCCCAGCATTTT
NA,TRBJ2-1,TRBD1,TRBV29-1,CSAETRGQGFDEQLF,TGCAGCGCCGAAACAAGGGGACAGGGGTTCGATGAGCAGCTCTTC
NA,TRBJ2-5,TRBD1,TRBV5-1,CASSATGGGGGETQYF,TGCGCCAGCAGCGCCACAGGGGGCGGGGGTGGAGAGACCCAGTACTTC
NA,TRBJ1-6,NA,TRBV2,CASSAPGHRSSPLHF,TGTGCCAGCAGTGCCCCGGGACACCGGAGTTCACCCCTCCACTTT